A single sample gave rise to the 7 T cell receptor beta chains below, sequenced in a study of monozygotic twins with inflammatory bowel disease. TCRdb re-called the 5' RACE reads and catalogs CDR3 proteins one per entry, DNA excluded. This table lists tens of thousands of distinct CDR3 sequences. The specimen sequenced was blood. The receptors come from a human donor with ulcerative colitis or Crohn's disease, or a healthy co-twin of an affected twin (not recorded which).

The genes are TRBV20-1 and TRBJ2-1; TCRdb reports TRBD2, a call that lacks DNA to check it against. The CDR3 consists of 13 residues. Germline-derived CDR1 and CDR2 are DFQATT and SNEGSKA (reference sequence). CDR3 sequence: CSVLSGGANEQFF.

The rearrangement links TRBV5-1 to TRBJ2-5. This CDR3 contains 13 residues. CDR1 SGHRS and CDR2 YFSETQ come from the germline V gene. CDR3 sequence reads: CASTLDRVETQYF.

The chain employs TRBV7-2 and TRBJ2-2; TCRdb reports TRBD2, a call that lacks DNA to check it against. Germline V gives CDR1 SGHTA, CDR2 FQGNSA. This CDR3 spans 13 amino acids. This chain's CDR3 is CASSRQRAGELFF.

The chain combines TRBV7-8 with TRBJ2-3; TCRdb reports TRBD1, a call that lacks DNA to check it against. The germline V gene encodes CDR1 SGHVS and CDR2 FQNEAQ. The CDR3 is 16 residues long. The CDR3 protein is CASSARDRGGTDTQYF.

The chain recombines TRBV24-1 with TRBJ2-1; TCRdb returns TRBD2, unconfirmable since there is no DNA. CDR1 is KGHDR and CDR2 is SFDVKD in the germline V gene. CDR3 length: 16 residues. The CDR3 loop is CATSDRTSGAYNEQFF.

This sequence joins TRBV27 and TRBJ2-1; TCRdb's D gene call, TRBD1, goes unchecked for lack of DNA. Germline CDR1 is MNHEY and CDR2 is SMNVEV (reference sequence). The CDR3 sequence is 16 residues long. The chain's CDR3 is CASSPRGQGRINEQFF.

The chain has TRBV24-1 and TRBJ2-7; TCRdb selects TRBD2, and the lack of DNA leaves this call unchecked. The CDR3 length is 15 residues. Germline V gene data show CDR1 as KGHDR and CDR2 as SFDVKD. CDR3 sequence: CATLPGPVISYEQYF.